This entry is about one T cell receptor (beta chain). Its antigen remains unidentified. Collection of blood occurred at baseline, at cycle 4 day 1, and at cycle 7 day 1. This sample is drawn from a study of OX40 agonist ivuxolimab in advanced cancers. About the research overall: Patients received ivuxolimab, an intravenous treatment, every 2 weeks at 0.01 to 10 mg/kg.

Study results and limitations: CD4+ and CD8+ blood T cells expanded clonally by week 6 at 0.1 to 3.0 mg/kg. Compared with others, partial responders at 0.1-3.0 mg/kg displayed clonal expansion among the lowest.

Trimming removed 9 bases from V and 4 bases from J, with 16 bases in between. CDR1 is LNHDA and CDR2 is SQIVND in the germline V gene (reference sequence). The CDR3 covers 14 residues. Method: immunoSEQ multiplex PCR; TCRdb's copy keeps in-frame clones and lacks some. This sample has about 84,000 clones, with over 85% found just once. The V and J genes are TRBV19 and TRBJ1-5; unclear D gene. This TCR came from an adult with an advanced solid tumor such as melanoma, head and neck, liver or kidney cancer. The material was CD4+ or CD8+ T cells sorted from blood, obtained in a trial of the OX40 agonist ivuxolimab. CDR3 residues: CASYRDKENQPQHF. CDR3 DNA: TGTGCCAGCTACCGGGATAAGGAGAATCAGCCCCAGCATTTT.